This TCR beta chain originates from a study of cytotoxic CD8 clonotypes in ibrutinib-treated CLL. Germline loops: CDR1 MRHNA, CDR2 SNTAGT. Trimming shortened V by 6 bases and J by 1 base, and 12 bases separated the two germline ends. CDR3 length equals 14 residues. Repertoires were generated with immunoSEQ multiplex PCR, while TCRdb's copy carries only in-frame clones and drops some. The repertoire holds about 140,000 clones, with approximately 80% as singletons. J is TRBJ1-1 and V is TRBV6-4, with D maybe TRBD1 (6 bases). Sample: PBMCs, taken after 36 months of ibrutinib treatment. This TCR came from a human donor with chronic lymphocytic leukemia. The CDR3 nucleotides are TGTGCCAGCAGCGAAGGGGGGCAGAACACTGAAGCTTTCTTT. It is translated as CASSEGGQNTEAFF.